This T cell receptor beta chain was identified in a study of T-cell reconstitution after alpha-beta-depleted transplantation in children. This clonotype occurred a few times. CDR3 length equals 15 residues. The V gene end was trimmed by 6 bases and the J gene end by 2 bases; junction bases not matched to a gene: 7. Germline loops: CDR1 MNHEY, CDR2 SMNVEV (reference sequence). Using unique molecular identifiers, the investigators prepared the TCRbeta library. A single record per CDR3 protein comes from TCRdb applying MiXCR to the PCR reads. The sample records around 450,000 distinct CDR3 sequences, over 40% being singletons.

The V and J genes are TRBV27 and TRBJ2-7; 10 bases fit TRBD2. The sequencing here drew on PBMCs, taken before TCRalphabeta/CD19-depleted stem cell transplant. The sequence came from a girl aged 2-10 years with aplastic anemia, due to receive a stem cell transplant. The CDR3 DNA reads TGTGCCAGCAGATTAGTCCTAGCGGGAGCCTACGAGCAGTACTTC. It translates to CASRLVLAGAYEQYF.